A single T cell receptor (beta chain) is shown here with its context. Its antigen remains unknown. PCR used 60 Vbeta primers and 13 Jbeta primers. Here immunoSEQ multiplex PCR was the method, and the copy in TCRdb shows in-frame clones only, minus some. The sample includes about 98,000 clones, 55% to 75% seen only once; the top ten take over 2%. The CDR3 has 18 amino acids. CDR1 is MDHEN and CDR2 is SYDVKM in the germline V gene. Trimming left V 1 base short and J 0 bases short, with 15 bases between. This sample is part of a study of cytomegalovirus exposure and HLA in healthy donors. Study findings and constraints: A later look showed TCR association rates differing by HLA locus, highest for DRB1 and lowest for HLA-C.

This chain joins TRBV28 and TRBJ1-4, with a weak D call TRBD1 (6 bases). Sequencing input: PBMCs. This clonotype was sampled from a man aged 45-65 years in good health and CMV-seronegative. CDR3 nucleotide sequence: TGTGCCAGCAGTTTATTAGGACAGCTATCTGCAACTAATGAAAAACTGTTTTTT. This codes for CASSLLGQLSATNEKLFF.